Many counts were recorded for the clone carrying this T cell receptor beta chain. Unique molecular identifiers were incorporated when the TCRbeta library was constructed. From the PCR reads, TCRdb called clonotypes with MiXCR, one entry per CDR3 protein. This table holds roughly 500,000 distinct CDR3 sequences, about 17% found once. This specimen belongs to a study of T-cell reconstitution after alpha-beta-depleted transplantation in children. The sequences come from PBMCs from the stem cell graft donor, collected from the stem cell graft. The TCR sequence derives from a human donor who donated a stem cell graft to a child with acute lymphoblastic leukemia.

The CDR3 spells CSVDRQGPGEQYF. Written as DNA, the CDR3 is TGCAGCGTTGACCGACAGGGGCCGGGGGAGCAGTACTTC. V gene TRBV29-1 combines with J gene TRBJ2-7, with 8 positions matching TRBD1. Looked up from germline, CDR1 is SQVTM and CDR2 is ANQGSEA. CDR3 length equals 13 residues. V lost 3 bases, J lost 7 bases, and 8 bases stayed unmatched.